This T cell receptor beta chain was profiled in a study of T cell responses to AZD1222 COVID-19 vaccine. General study points: Across the whole spike, CD4 TCRs peaked at regions 160-218 and 743-854. At baseline, just 6 or 7 AZD1222 recipients tested seropositive. Sampling that yielded the repertoires occurred only after the peak T cell response. Of spike-specific TCRs, nearly half reportedly target regions left unmutated in variants.

V lost 0 bases and J lost 2; bases outside the gene matches: 6. The CDR3 sequence is 16 residues long. Germline lookup yields CDR1 SGHRS and CDR2 YFSETQ. About this clone: Its antigen is unknown.

Using immunoSEQ multiplex PCR, the repertoire was profiled, and TCRdb retains in-frame clones only, with some absent. The sample includes fewer than 120,000 clones, roughly 92% of them seen just once. The chain couples TRBV5-1 to TRBJ1-2; 8 bases align to TRBD1. Sequencing was performed on peripheral blood, taken on day 0 of AZD1222 vaccination. This clonotype was obtained from an adult in good health. The CDR3 is CASSLGTGLWNYGYTF. The CDR3 DNA reads as TGCGCCAGCAGCTTGGGGACAGGGTTATGGAACTATGGCTACACCTTC. Drawing the rest from reference TRBV5-1 and TRBJ1-2, the complete variable domain is KAGVTQTPRYLIKTRGQQVTLSCSPISGHRSVSWYQQTPGQGLQFLFEYFSETQRNKGNFPGRFSGRQFSNSRSEMNVSTLELGDSALYLCASSLGTGLWNYGYTFGSGTRLTVV.